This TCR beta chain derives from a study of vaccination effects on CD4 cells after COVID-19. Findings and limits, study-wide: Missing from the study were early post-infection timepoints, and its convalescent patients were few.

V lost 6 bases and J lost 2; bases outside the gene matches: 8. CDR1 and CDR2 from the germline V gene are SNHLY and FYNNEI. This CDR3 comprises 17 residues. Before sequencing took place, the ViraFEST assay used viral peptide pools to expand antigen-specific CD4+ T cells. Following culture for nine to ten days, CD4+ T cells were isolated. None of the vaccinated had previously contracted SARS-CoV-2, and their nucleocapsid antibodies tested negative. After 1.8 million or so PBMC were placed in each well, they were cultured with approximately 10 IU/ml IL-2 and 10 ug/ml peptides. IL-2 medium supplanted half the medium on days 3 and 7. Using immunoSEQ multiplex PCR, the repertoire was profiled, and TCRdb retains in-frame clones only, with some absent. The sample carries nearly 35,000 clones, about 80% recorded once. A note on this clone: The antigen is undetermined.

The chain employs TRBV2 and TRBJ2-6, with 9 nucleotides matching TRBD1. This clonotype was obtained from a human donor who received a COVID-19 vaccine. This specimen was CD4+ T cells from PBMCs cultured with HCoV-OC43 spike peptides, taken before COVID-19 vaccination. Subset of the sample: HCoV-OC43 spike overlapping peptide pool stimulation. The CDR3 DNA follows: TGTGCCAGCAGACCGGGACAGGGTACCCCTGGGGCCAACGTCCTGACTTTC. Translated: CASRPGQGTPGANVLTF. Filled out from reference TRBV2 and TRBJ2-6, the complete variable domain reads EPEVTQTPSHQVTQMGQEVILRCVPISNHLYFYWYRQILGQKVEFLVSFYNNEISEKSEIFDDQFSVERPDGSNFTLKIRSTKLEDSAMYFCASRPGQGTPGANVLTFGAGSRLTVL.